This T cell receptor (beta chain) originates from a study of blood T cell repertoires in COVID-19. On the study more broadly: The United States, Italy and Spain were the sources of the acute and convalescent COVID-19 samples. PBMCs, B-cell-depleted T cells, or T cells were the source of the cDNA or gDNA that made up the material.

Per the authors' pipeline: Nucleated cell counts were estimated from reference gene primer amplification. TCRdb's table, derived via immunoSEQ multiplex PCR, lists solely in-frame clones and lacks some. D and trimming come from the DNA, and the V and J calls and clone size come from that table. The table lists about 190,000 clones, roughly four fifths of them singletons, with roughly 14% in the top ten. Germline trimming cut 6 bases from V and 2 bases from J; bases unmatched to any gene: 7. Germline assignment: CDR1 MDHEN and CDR2 SYDVKM. The CDR3 contains 16 residues. This TCR derives from a man aged 45-60 years who had recovered from COVID-19. This chain joins TRBV28 and TRBJ2-1; 10 nucleotides align to TRBD2. The sample comprised peripheral blood. The CDR3 here is CASSDTGTSAYNEQFF. CDR3 bases: TGTGCCAGCAGCGACACCGGGACTAGCGCCTACAATGAGCAGTTCTTC.